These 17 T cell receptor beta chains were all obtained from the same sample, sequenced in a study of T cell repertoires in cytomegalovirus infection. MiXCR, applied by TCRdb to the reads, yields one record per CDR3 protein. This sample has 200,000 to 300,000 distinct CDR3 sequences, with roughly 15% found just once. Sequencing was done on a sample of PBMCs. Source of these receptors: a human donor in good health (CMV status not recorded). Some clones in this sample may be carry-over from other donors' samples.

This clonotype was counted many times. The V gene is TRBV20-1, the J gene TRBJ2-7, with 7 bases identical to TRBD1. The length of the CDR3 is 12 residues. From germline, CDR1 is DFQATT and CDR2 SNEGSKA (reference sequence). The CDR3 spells CSARDSSYEQYF. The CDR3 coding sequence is TGCAGCGCCCGGGACAGTTCCTACGAGCAGTACTTC.

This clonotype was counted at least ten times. CDR3 nucleotides: TGTGCCAGCAGCTTAGGATGGGGGACCTCCTACAATGAGCAGTTCTTC. It specifies CASSLGWGTSYNEQFF. The rearrangement links TRBV7-6 to TRBJ2-1, with D tentatively TRBD1 or TRBD2 (5 bases each). The germline V gene encodes CDR1 SGHVS and CDR2 FNYEAQ. The CDR3 loop spans 16 amino acids. Trimming cost V 1 base and J 0 bases, with 10 bases left between them.

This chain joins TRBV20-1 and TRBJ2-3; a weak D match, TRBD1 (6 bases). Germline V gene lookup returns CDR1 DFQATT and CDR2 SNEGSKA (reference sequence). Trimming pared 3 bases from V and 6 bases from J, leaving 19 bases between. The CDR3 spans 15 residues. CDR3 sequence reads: CSASLSLTGKDTQYF. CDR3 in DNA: TGCAGTGCTAGCCTCTCCCTAACAGGGAAGGATACGCAGTATTTT.

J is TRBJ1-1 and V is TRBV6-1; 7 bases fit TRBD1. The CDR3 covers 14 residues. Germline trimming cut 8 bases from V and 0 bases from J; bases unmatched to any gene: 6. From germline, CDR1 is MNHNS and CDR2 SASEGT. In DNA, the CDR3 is TGTGCCAGCGGGAACAGGGGCATGAACACTGAAGCTTTCTTT. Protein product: CASGNRGMNTEAFF.

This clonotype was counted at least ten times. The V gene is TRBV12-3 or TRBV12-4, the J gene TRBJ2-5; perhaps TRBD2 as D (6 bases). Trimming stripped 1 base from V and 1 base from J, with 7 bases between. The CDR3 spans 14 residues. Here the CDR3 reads CASSLGTTQETQYF. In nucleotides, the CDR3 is TGTGCCAGCAGTTTAGGGACTACCCAAGAGACCCAGTACTTC.

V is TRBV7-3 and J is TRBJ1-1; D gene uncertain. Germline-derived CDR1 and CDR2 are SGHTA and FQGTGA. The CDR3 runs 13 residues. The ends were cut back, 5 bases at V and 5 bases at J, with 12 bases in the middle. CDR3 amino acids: CASSIEPETEAFF. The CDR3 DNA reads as TGTGCCAGCAGCATCGAGCCGGAGACTGAAGCTTTCTTT.

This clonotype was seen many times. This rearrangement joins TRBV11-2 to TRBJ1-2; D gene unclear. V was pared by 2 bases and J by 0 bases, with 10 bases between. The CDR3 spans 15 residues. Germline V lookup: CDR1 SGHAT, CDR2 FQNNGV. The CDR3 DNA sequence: TGTGCCAGCAGCTTATTAGGGTTAGCTAACTATGGCTACACCTTC. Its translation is CASSLLGLANYGYTF.

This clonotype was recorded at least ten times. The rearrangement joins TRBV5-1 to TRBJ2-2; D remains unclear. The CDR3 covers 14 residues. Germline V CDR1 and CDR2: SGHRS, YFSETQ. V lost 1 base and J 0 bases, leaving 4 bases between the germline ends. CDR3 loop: CASSLSANTGELFF. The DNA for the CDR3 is TGCGCCAGCAGCTTGAGTGCGAACACCGGGGAGCTGTTTTTT.

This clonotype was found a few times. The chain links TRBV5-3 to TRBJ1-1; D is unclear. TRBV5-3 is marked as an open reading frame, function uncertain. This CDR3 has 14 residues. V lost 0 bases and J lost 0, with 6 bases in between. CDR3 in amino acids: CARSLGTLNTEAFF. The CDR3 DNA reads TGTGCCAGAAGCTTGGGCACACTGAACACTGAAGCTTTCTTT.

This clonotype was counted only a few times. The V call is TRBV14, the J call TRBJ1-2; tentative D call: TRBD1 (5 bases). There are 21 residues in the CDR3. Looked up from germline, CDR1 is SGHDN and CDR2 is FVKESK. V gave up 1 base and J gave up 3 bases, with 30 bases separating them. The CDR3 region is CASSQVFVGPLERGRHYGYTF. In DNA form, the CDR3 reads TGTGCCAGCAGCCAAGTTTTTGTGGGGCCGTTGGAGAGGGGAAGGCACTATGGCTACACCTTC.

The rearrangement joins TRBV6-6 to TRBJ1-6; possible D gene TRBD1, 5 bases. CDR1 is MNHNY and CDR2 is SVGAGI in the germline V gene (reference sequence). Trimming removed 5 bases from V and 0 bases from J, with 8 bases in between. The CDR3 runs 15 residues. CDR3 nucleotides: TGTGCCAGCAGTAAGGGGCTCTCCTATAATTCACCCCTCCACTTT. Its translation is CASSKGLSYNSPLHF.

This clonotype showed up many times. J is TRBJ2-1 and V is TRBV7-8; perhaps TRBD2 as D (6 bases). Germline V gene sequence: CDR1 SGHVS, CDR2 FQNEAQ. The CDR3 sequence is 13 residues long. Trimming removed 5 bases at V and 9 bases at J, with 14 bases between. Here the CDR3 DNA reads TGTGCCAGCAGCGAGTCTAACGGGGGTGAGCAGTTCTTC. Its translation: CASSESNGGEQFF.

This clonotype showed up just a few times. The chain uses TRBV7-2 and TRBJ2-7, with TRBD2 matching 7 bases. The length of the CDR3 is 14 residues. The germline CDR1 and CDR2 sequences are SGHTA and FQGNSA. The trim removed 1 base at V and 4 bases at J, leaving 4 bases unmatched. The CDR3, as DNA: TGTGCCAGCAGCTTAGATGGGGGGGGGTACGAGCAGTACTTC. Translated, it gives CASSLDGGGYEQYF.

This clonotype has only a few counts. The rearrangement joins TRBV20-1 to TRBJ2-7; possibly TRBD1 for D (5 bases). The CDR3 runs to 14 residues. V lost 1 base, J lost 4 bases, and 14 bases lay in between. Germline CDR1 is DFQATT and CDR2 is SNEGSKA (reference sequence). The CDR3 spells CSARVQGRDYEQYF. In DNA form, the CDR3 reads TGCAGTGCTAGAGTTCAGGGTAGGGATTACGAGCAGTACTTC.

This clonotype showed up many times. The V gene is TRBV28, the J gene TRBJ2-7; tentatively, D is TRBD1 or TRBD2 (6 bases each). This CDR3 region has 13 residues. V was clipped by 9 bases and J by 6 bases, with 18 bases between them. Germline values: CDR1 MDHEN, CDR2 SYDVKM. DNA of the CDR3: TGTGCCAGTCTTCCGGGACACGGGGGCGAGCAGTACTTC. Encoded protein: CASLPGHGGEQYF.

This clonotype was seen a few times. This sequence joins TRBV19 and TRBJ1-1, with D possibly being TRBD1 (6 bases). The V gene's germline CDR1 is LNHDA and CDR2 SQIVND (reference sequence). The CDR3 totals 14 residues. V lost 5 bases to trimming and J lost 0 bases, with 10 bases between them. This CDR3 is CASSRDIMNTEAFF. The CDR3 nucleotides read TGTGCCAGTAGTCGGGACATCATGAACACTGAAGCTTTCTTT.

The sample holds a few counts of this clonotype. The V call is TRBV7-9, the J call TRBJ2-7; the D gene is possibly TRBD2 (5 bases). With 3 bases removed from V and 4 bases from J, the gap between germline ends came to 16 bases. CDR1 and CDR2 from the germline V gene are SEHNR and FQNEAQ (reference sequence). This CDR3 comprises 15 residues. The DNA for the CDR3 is TGTGCCAGCAGCTTGAGGACTCCCGAAGTATACGAGCAGTACTTC. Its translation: CASSLRTPEVYEQYF.